Presented here are 32 T cell receptor beta chains from one specimen sequenced in a study of CD8 T cells in Susac syndrome. After extraction with the RNeasy kit, about 0.45 to 1 ug of the RNA was reverse transcribed using random hexamers. MiXCR, run by TCRdb on the immunoSEQ multiplex PCR reads, gives a single entry per CDR3 protein. This sample carries about 280,000 distinct CDR3 sequences, roughly 84% of them seen once, and the ten largest clones take over 0.1%. Sequenced: CD8+ T cells from PBMCs. All receptors derive from a human donor with multiple sclerosis.

J is TRBJ2-2 and V is TRBV20-1; TRBD2 aligns across 9 bases. CDR3 length: 14 residues. Trimming took 3 bases from V and 5 from J; bases not matched to a gene: 4. Germline V gene sequence: CDR1 DFQATT, CDR2 SNEGSKA (reference sequence). The CDR3 region is CSARVAGETGELFF. For the CDR3, the DNA is TGCAGTGCTAGGGTAGCGGGAGAAACCGGGGAGCTGTTTTTT.

The rearrangement joins TRBV7-3 to TRBJ2-1; TRBD1 matches 8 bases. This CDR3 is 13 amino acids long. The trim removed 4 bases at V and 6 bases at J, leaving 2 bases unmatched. Germline values: CDR1 SGHTA, CDR2 FQGTGA. The CDR3 spells CASSYRGINEQFF. Here the CDR3 DNA reads TGTGCCAGCAGCTACAGGGGGATCAATGAGCAGTTCTTC.

V and J are TRBV27 and TRBJ2-1; D remains unclear. V dropped 5 bases and J dropped 0 bases, with 11 bases sitting between them. This CDR3 comprises 15 residues. Per the germline V gene, CDR1 is MNHEY and CDR2 is SMNVEV (reference sequence). CDR3 sequence: CASSPGPSSYNEQFF. The CDR3 region has the DNA TGTGCCAGCAGTCCAGGACCGAGCTCCTACAATGAGCAGTTCTTC.

The V gene is TRBV5-5, the J gene TRBJ2-7; no reliable D call. From germline, CDR1 is SGHKS and CDR2 YYEKEE (reference sequence). This CDR3 is built from 15 residues. Trimming cost V 0 bases and J 2 bases, with 12 bases left between them. CDR3 loop: CASSLELGEAYEQYF. DNA for the CDR3: TGTGCCAGCAGCTTGGAGCTTGGAGAGGCCTACGAGCAGTACTTC.

The genes are TRBV29-1 and TRBJ2-7; 12 nucleotides align to TRBD2. Germline CDR1 and CDR2: SQVTM and ANQGSEA. Trimming removed 7 bases from V and 9 bases from J; junction bases left unmatched: 19. The CDR3 runs 16 residues. In DNA, the CDR3 is TGCAGCGCCATCACCCCACAAGGACTAGCGGGATGGGGGCAGTACTTC. Translating it yields CSAITPQGLAGWGQYF.

V usage is TRBV5-1 and J usage is TRBJ1-5; D possibly corresponds to TRBD1 (5 bases). The germline gives CDR1 SGHRS, CDR2 YFSETQ. Trimming left V 0 bases short and J 9 bases short, with 10 bases between. The CDR3 has 13 amino acids. CDR3 loop: CASSLVSGLPQHF. Here the CDR3 DNA reads TGCGCCAGCAGCTTGGTATCAGGGCTGCCCCAGCATTTT.

The chain couples TRBV27 to TRBJ1-6, with D hard to call. V lost 5 bases and J lost 7, with 15 bases in between. This CDR3 has 15 amino acids. Germline CDR1 is MNHEY and CDR2 is SMNVEV (reference sequence). CDR3 sequence reads: CASSKGYLGNSPLHF. The CDR3 DNA follows: TGTGCCAGCAGTAAAGGGTATTTAGGAAATTCACCCCTCCACTTT.

The chain is built from TRBV9 and TRBJ2-7; D is uncertain. This CDR3 is built from 13 residues. The germline CDR1 and CDR2 sequences are SGDLS and YYNGEE. Trimming took 4 bases from V and 12 from J, leaving 20 bases between them. CDR3 nucleotides: TGTGCCAGCAGCCCGCGGCCCATTTACCCGGCGTACTTC. The encoded protein is CASSPRPIYPAYF.

The chain has TRBV5-1 and TRBJ2-7, with D perhaps being TRBD1 or TRBD2 (5 bases each). The germline V gene has CDR1 SGHRS and CDR2 YFSETQ. Between the trimmed V and J ends, which lost 3 bases and 5 bases, there was a span of 15 bases. CDR3 length: 14 amino acids. The CDR3 DNA reads as TGCGCCAGCAGCTCAACCGGGACCTGGGACGAGCAGTACTTC. Translated, it gives CASSSTGTWDEQYF.

CDR3 nucleotide sequence: TGTGCCAGCAGTGTCGAGGGAGGGTGGGATACGCAGTATTTT. It specifies CASSVEGGWDTQYF. This sequence joins TRBV6-1 and TRBJ2-3, with 7 bases aligning to TRBD2. CDR3 length: 14 residues. The J segment lost 6 bases and the V segment lost 4 bases, leaving 7 bases of the junction unmatched. In germline, CDR1 is MNHNS, CDR2 SASEGT.

V gene TRBV5-1 combines with J gene TRBJ2-7; 11 positions match TRBD2. The CDR3 has 17 residues. The junction had 7 bases not matched to a gene; V was cut back by 0 bases and J by 2 bases. CDR1 is SGHRS and CDR2 is YFSETQ in the germline V gene. CDR3 protein: CASSLDQLAGEAYEQYF. CDR3 coding DNA: TGCGCCAGCAGCTTGGATCAACTAGCGGGGGAAGCCTACGAGCAGTACTTC.

This clonotype occurred once. The CDR3, as DNA: TGTGCCAGCAGCCAAGAGCCCCTAGACAGCGAAGGGGCCAACGTCCTGACTTTC. As protein: CASSQEPLDSEGANVLTF. This chain connects TRBV3-1 to TRBJ2-6; D is possibly TRBD1 (5 bases). Germline CDR1 and CDR2: LGHDT and YNNKEL (reference sequence). V gave up 0 bases and J gave up 4 bases, with 16 bases separating them. CDR3 size: 18 residues.

The chain combines TRBV7-9 with TRBJ2-7; perhaps TRBD1 as D (6 bases). V was trimmed by 5 bases and J by 3 bases, leaving 20 bases between them. Germline CDR1 is SEHNR and CDR2 is FQNEAQ (reference sequence). The CDR3 contains 16 residues. This CDR3 reads CASSLTGTQTRYEQYF. As DNA, the CDR3 is TGTGCCAGCAGCCTAACCGGGACACAGACCCGCTACGAGCAGTACTTC.

The genes are TRBV2 and TRBJ1-3; TRBD1 might be the D (5 bases). With 6 bases removed from V and 0 bases from J, the gap between germline ends came to 12 bases. Germline V CDR1 and CDR2: SNHLY, FYNNEI. This CDR3 region has 15 residues. In nucleotides, the CDR3 is TGTGCCAGCAGGGAGACAGCCCGCTCTGGAAACACCATATATTTT. Its protein product is CASRETARSGNTIYF.

The chain recombines TRBV6-6 with TRBJ2-1; D is perhaps TRBD1 (5 bases). V was shortened by 2 bases and J by 2 bases, with 7 bases between the two germline ends. This CDR3 has 14 residues. CDR1 and CDR2 (germline): MNHNY, SVGAGI (reference sequence). The chain's CDR3 is CASSYRGPYNEQFF. CDR3 DNA sequence: TGTGCCAGCAGTTACAGGGGCCCCTACAATGAGCAGTTCTTC.

The chain has TRBV10-1 and TRBJ2-1, with 7 nucleotides matching TRBD2. The CDR3 is made up of 16 amino acids. Germline trimming cut 3 bases from V and 0 bases from J; bases unmatched to any gene: 5. Germline V gives CDR1 WNHNN, CDR2 SYGVQD (reference sequence). The CDR3 coding sequence is TGCGCCAGCAGTGACTCTAGCGGAAACTCCTACAATGAGCAGTTCTTC. This encodes CASSDSSGNSYNEQFF.

This clonotype was counted between two and nine times. The chain is built from TRBV10-3 and TRBJ1-1; 7 nucleotides agree with TRBD1. Germline CDR1 reads ENHRY; CDR2 reads SYGVKD. The J segment lost 0 bases and the V segment lost 10 bases, leaving 2 bases of the junction unmatched. The CDR3 is 12 residues long. CDR3 sequence reads: CATGQLNTEAFF. The CDR3 DNA follows: TGTGCCACGGGACAGTTGAACACTGAAGCTTTCTTT.

A single count supports this clonotype. V is TRBV27 and J is TRBJ2-3; 9 bases are a match to TRBD2. CDR1 is MNHEY, CDR2 SMNVEV, per germline (reference sequence). V shed 8 bases and J 6 bases; nucleotides not matched to a gene: 18. The CDR3 sequence is 17 residues long. The CDR3 loop reads CASRSVAGAPRRDTQYF. The CDR3 nucleotides are TGTGCCAGCCGGTCAGTAGCGGGAGCCCCGCGTAGGGATACGCAGTATTTT.

The V and J genes are TRBV27 and TRBJ2-2; a weak D match, TRBD2 (6 bases). Trimming took 7 bases from V and 7 from J, leaving 13 bases between them. Germline loops: CDR1 MNHEY, CDR2 SMNVEV (reference sequence). CDR3 length: 13 amino acids. CDR3 sequence reads: CASTFRGNGELFF. CDR3 sequence (DNA): TGTGCCAGCACTTTCCGGGGGAACGGGGAGCTGTTTTTT.

This chain uses TRBV7-9 with TRBJ2-1; 7 bases are shared with TRBD1. The CDR3 has 16 residues. V trimming: 5 bases; J trimming: 4 bases; junction bases outside the gene matches: 11. Looked up from germline, CDR1 is SEHNR and CDR2 is FQNEAQ (reference sequence). CDR3 DNA sequence: TGTGCCAGCAGCAAGAGCCCGGGACAGCCTTACAATGAGCAGTTCTTC. Translation gives CASSKSPGQPYNEQFF.

The gene calls are TRBV9 and TRBJ2-1, with D tentatively TRBD1 (6 bases). V lost 0 bases and J lost 4, with 17 bases in between. This CDR3 is built from 17 residues. CDR1 is SGDLS and CDR2 is YYNGEE in the germline V gene. The CDR3 DNA reads as TGTGCCAGCAGCGTAGCTTTTAGGACAGCGGAATACAATGAGCAGTTCTTC. This translates into CASSVAFRTAEYNEQFF.

This rearrangement joins TRBV29-1 to TRBJ2-1; D possibly matches TRBD1 or TRBD2 (5 bases each). V lost 5 bases and J lost 0, with 8 bases in between. In germline, CDR1 is SQVTM, CDR2 ANQGSEA. The CDR3 extends over 13 amino acids. The CDR3 region has the DNA TGCAGCGTTTTGGGGACCTCCTACAATGAGCAGTTCTTC. The encoded protein is CSVLGTSYNEQFF.

This clonotype was detected only a few times. The CDR3: CASSSSWAGGEETQYF. CDR3 sequence (DNA): TGTGCCAGCAGCAGTTCCTGGGCGGGGGGTGAAGAGACCCAGTACTTC. V gene TRBV7-2 combines with J gene TRBJ2-5, with 8 bases fitting TRBD2. V dropped 5 bases and J dropped 3; count of bases not matched to a gene: 11. The CDR3 extends over 16 amino acids. Germline values: CDR1 SGHTA, CDR2 FQGNSA.

CDR3 nucleotide sequence: TGTGCCAGCAGCTTAGGGCAGGATCATGGCTACACCTTC. Translating gives CASSLGQDHGYTF. The rearrangement uses TRBV7-9 and TRBJ1-2; D not certain. V was cut by 1 base and J by 6 bases, with 9 bases left in between. Germline CDR1 reads SEHNR; CDR2 reads FQNEAQ (reference sequence). This CDR3 spans 13 amino acids. The complete variable domain, with remaining parts taken from reference TRBV7-9 and TRBJ1-2, reads DTGVSQNPRHKITKRGQNVTFRCDPISEHNRLYWYRQTLGQGPEFLTYFQNEAQLEKSRLLSDRFSAERPKGSFSTLEIQRTEQGDSAMYLCASSLGQDHGYTFGSGTRLTVV.

The chain couples TRBV3-1 to TRBJ2-7; 11 nucleotides line up with TRBD2. The ends lost 0 bases at V and 2 bases at J; junction bases unmatched: 12. The CDR3 is 19 residues long. CDR1 and CDR2 from the germline V gene are LGHDT and YNNKEL (reference sequence). CDR3 in DNA: TGTGCCAGCAGCCAAGAGGCGGGTACTAGCGGGAGTCCAACCTACGAGCAGTACTTC. Its translation: CASSQEAGTSGSPTYEQYF.

The gene calls are TRBV25-1 and TRBJ1-2; tentative D call: TRBD1 (5 bases). Trimming stripped 4 bases from V and 4 bases from J, with 13 bases between. Germline CDR1 reads MGHDK; CDR2 reads SYGVNS. The CDR3 totals 14 residues. The CDR3 here is CASSVQETSYGYTF. The CDR3 nucleotides are TGTGCCAGCAGTGTACAGGAAACTTCCTATGGCTACACCTTC.

The chain couples TRBV19 to TRBJ1-1; D is unclear. The CDR3 loop spans 13 amino acids. Germline lookup yields CDR1 LNHDA and CDR2 SQIVND (reference sequence). Trimming took 9 bases from V and 1 from J, leaving 12 bases between them. CDR3 bases: TGTGCCAGCCAGACGGTACCGAACACTGAAGCTTTCTTT. Encoded protein: CASQTVPNTEAFF.

The rearrangement joins TRBV29-1 to TRBJ2-2; 11 positions agree with TRBD2. Germline V CDR1 and CDR2: SQVTM, ANQGSEA. This CDR3 contains 16 residues. V lost 1 base to trimming and J lost 4 bases; unmatched junction nucleotides: 5. The CDR3 spells CSVEVALAGATGELFF. CDR3 nucleotides: TGCAGCGTTGAAGTTGCACTAGCGGGGGCCACCGGGGAGCTGTTTTTT.

This chain connects TRBV2 to TRBJ2-1; 11 positions match TRBD2. The CDR3 runs to 14 residues. Trimming removed 2 bases from V and 10 bases from J; junction bases left unmatched: 4. Germline-derived CDR1 and CDR2 are SNHLY and FYNNEI. The CDR3 coding sequence is TGTGCCAGCAGTGAAATGGCTAGCGGGAGGGAGCAGTTCTTC. It is translated as CASSEMASGREQFF.

The V gene is TRBV4-2, the J gene TRBJ2-7, with D perhaps matching TRBD1 (6 bases). Germline V CDR1 and CDR2: LGHNA, YNFKEQ. The CDR3 is made up of 19 amino acids. V gave up 0 bases and J gave up 3 bases, with 24 bases separating them. CDR3 protein: CASSQEPATYRDKVYEQYF. DNA of the CDR3: TGTGCCAGCAGCCAAGAGCCCGCTACTTACCGGGACAAGGTCTACGAGCAGTACTTC.

This chain links TRBV7-9 with TRBJ1-2; 8 nucleotides align to TRBD1. The trim removed 6 bases at V and 6 bases at J, leaving 9 bases unmatched. The CDR3 spans 14 residues. Germline CDR1 SEHNR, CDR2 FQNEAQ (reference sequence). The CDR3 reads CASSPTGAGDGYTF. CDR3 DNA sequence: TGTGCCAGCAGTCCGACAGGGGCCGGGGATGGCTACACCTTC.

In this sample, this clonotype turned up a few times. V and J are TRBV6-1 and TRBJ2-1; D unresolved. From germline, CDR1 is MNHNS and CDR2 SASEGT. This CDR3 has 11 residues. V lost 7 bases and J 6 bases, leaving 7 bases between the germline ends. DNA for the CDR3: TGTGCCAGCACTTCGTTCAATGAGCAGTTCTTC. This translates into CASTSFNEQFF.